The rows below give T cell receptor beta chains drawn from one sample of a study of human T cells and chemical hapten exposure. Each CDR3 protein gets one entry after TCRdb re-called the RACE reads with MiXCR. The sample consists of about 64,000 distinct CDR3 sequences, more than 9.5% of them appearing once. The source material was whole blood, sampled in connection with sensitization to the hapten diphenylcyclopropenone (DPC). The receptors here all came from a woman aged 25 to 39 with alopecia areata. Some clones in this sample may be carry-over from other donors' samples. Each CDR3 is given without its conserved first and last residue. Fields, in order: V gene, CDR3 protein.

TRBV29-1,SVASGGSGNTIY
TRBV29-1,SGGQGASYEQY
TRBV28,ASSSTNYGYT
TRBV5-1,ASSLVPSGRGVFTGELF
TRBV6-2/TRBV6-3,ASRAGAIYGYT
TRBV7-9,ASSPDNQPQH
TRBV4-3,ASSQNPGTSAYNEQF
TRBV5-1,ASSPDRVNTDTQY
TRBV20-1,SARSPGGQRGGPTWVTQY
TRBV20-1,SASPDGTTTDTQY
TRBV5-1,ASSLVPWDRGRSSGELF
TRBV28,ASSFNQGWFYTGELF
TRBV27,ASSFLGSSYNEQF
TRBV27,ASSLSLLSSPLH
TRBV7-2,ASSLQAGESYEQY
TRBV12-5,ASGLGQGSSYEQY
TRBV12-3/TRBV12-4,ASSPQTAAYEQY
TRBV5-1,ASSPPSGGPQETQY
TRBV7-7,ASSSRDTETQY
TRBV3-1,ASSLRGTEAF
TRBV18,ASSPEYSLT
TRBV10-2,ATLQGFSGANVLT
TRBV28,ASSYRAILYGYT
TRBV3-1,ASNPGLAGETQY
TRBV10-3,AISASTGDGTEAF
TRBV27,ASSFGVQGDTEAF
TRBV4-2,ASSQGTTRGETQY
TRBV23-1,ASSHSPGQGLGGNQPQH
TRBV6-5,ASSYSPGLVPDEQF
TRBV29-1,SVAVTGVETQY
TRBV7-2,ASSLAGRTDTQY
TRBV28,ASVAGGSYNEQF
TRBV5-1,ASSLGQGSSYNEQF
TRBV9,ASRGGASNSPLH
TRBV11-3,ASSPVGSTDTQY
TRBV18,ASSPQNTGELF
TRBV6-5,ASSYAGNTEAF
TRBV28,ASSPPSGGYT
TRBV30,AWGDRLFGNQPQH
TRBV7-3,ASSSFTGVDTGELF
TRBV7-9,ASSLEMNTEAF
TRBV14,ASSRDFYEQY
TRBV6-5,ASSPTGIPTGELF
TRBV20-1,SAPAGTAYGYT
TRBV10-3,AISERRAGANTGELF
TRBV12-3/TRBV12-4,ASSWSGSKTYEQY
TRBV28,ASSLQALTRGYEQY
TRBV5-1,ASSQAGLPTQY
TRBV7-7,ASSPGGSGRYETQY
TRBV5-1,ASSRTDNTEAF
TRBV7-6,ASSSPGGLAFGDTQY